This T cell receptor beta chain derives from a study of CD8+CD57+ T cells in acquired aplastic anemia. Study-level results: Overlapping CD8+ CDR3 repertoires of patients and controls contained twenty-nine shared sequences. No significant difference in CD8+ Simpson's diversity was found between patients and controls.

Sequencing was done on patients that had shown CD8+CD57+ cell expansion by flow cytometry. Each patient had severe acquired aplastic anemia. Prior therapy had not been administered to any patient at the time of blood sampling. Profiling of TCR beta VDJ combinations and CDR3 sequences used genomic DNA as template. Via MiXCR, TCRdb re-called the reads, giving one row per CDR3 protein. Of about half a million distinct CDR3 sequences listed, roughly 34% are singletons. This clonotype was counted at least ten times. The antigen remains undetermined. This CDR3 region has 13 residues. Germline CDR1 reads SEHNR; CDR2 reads FQNEAQ (reference sequence). Trimming took off 5 bases at V and 1 base at J, with 8 bases between the two ends.

The receptor's source is a human donor with aplastic anemia. Specimen: sorted CD4+, CD8+, or CD8+CD57+ T cells (not recorded which) from PBMCs. The rearrangement links TRBV7-9 to TRBJ2-5; no clear D gene. The CDR3: CASSQDTQETQYF. Here the CDR3 DNA reads TGTGCCAGCAGCCAAGACACCCAAGAGACCCAGTACTTC. The full variable domain, rest sourced from reference TRBV7-9 and TRBJ2-5, is DTGVSQNPRHKITKRGQNVTFRCDPISEHNRLYWYRQTLGQGPEFLTYFQNEAQLEKSRLLSDRFSAERPKGSFSTLEIQRTEQGDSAMYLCASSQDTQETQYFGPGTRLLVL.